These 6 T cell receptor beta chains were all obtained from the same sample, sequenced in a study of blood T cell repertoires in COVID-19. Some clones are missing from TCRdb's copy, which holds only in-frame ones; the method was immunoSEQ multiplex PCR. The table includes 130,000 or so clones, roughly four fifths detected once. The sequenced material came from PBMCs or T cells enriched from blood (not recorded which). The receptors derive from a man aged 25 to 45 who had recovered from COVID-19.

The chain carries TRBV6-5 and TRBJ2-7, with 11 nucleotides matching TRBD1. The CDR3 is made up of 16 amino acids. Trimming at V came to 0 bases and at J to 3 bases, leaving 4 bases not matched to a gene. CDR1 is MNHEY, CDR2 SVGAGI, per germline. CDR3 in amino acids: CASSYSQGQGVYEQYF. The CDR3 DNA follows: TGTGCCAGCAGTTACTCTCAGGGACAGGGGGTCTACGAGCAGTACTTC.

This chain connects TRBV7-9 to TRBJ1-1; 9 positions match TRBD1. In germline, CDR1 is SEHNR, CDR2 FQNEAQ (reference sequence). Germline trimming cut 0 bases from V and 3 bases from J; bases unmatched to any gene: 5. The CDR3 runs 16 residues. The CDR3 protein is CASSLAGTGKYTEAFF. The CDR3 DNA reads as TGTGCCAGCAGCTTAGCCGGGACAGGGAAGTACACTGAAGCTTTCTTT.

On this clone: The sample contains more than one DNA sequence encoding this CDR3. V gene TRBV27 combines with J gene TRBJ1-2, with 9 bases identical to TRBD1. The CDR3 contains 13 residues. Germline V lookup: CDR1 MNHEY, CDR2 SMNVEV (reference sequence). The ends lost 3 bases at V and 8 bases at J; junction bases unmatched: 4. CDR3 sequence: CASSFTGGGGYTF. Here the CDR3 DNA reads TGTGCCAGCAGTTTCACAGGGGGCGGAGGCTACACCTTC.

The chain employs TRBV9 and TRBJ2-6; D remains ambiguous. From germline, CDR1 is SGDLS and CDR2 YYNGEE. The CDR3 has 16 residues. Trimming took off 1 base at V and 4 bases at J, with 12 bases between the two ends. Here the CDR3 reads CASSVSSGSGANVLTF. As DNA, the CDR3 is TGTGCCAGCAGCGTAAGTTCCGGGTCCGGGGCCAACGTCCTGACTTTC.

The V and J genes are TRBV5-8 and TRBJ2-1, with 9 bases identical to TRBD1. Germline CDR1 SGHTS, CDR2 YDEGEE. The J segment lost 2 bases and the V segment lost 4 bases, leaving 13 bases of the junction unmatched. CDR3 length: 18 amino acids. The CDR3 coding sequence is TGTGCCAGCAGCCCTCCCCCGGGGACAGGGCTGACCTACAATGAGCAGTTCTTC. Translated: CASSPPPGTGLTYNEQFF.

This chain uses TRBV27 with TRBJ2-7; tentatively, D is TRBD2 (6 bases). The germline V gene encodes CDR1 MNHEY and CDR2 SMNVEV (reference sequence). With 8 bases removed from V and 7 bases from J, the gap between germline ends came to 18 bases. The CDR3 is 13 amino acids. The CDR3 sequence is CASCRTILEEQYF. Here the CDR3 DNA reads TGTGCCAGCTGCCGGACTATCCTTGAGGAGCAGTACTTC.